Below are 28 T cell receptor beta chains sequenced from a single sample in a study of T cell responses to AZD1222 COVID-19 vaccine. Produced via immunoSEQ multiplex PCR; TCRdb's table is partial and in-frame only. Among around 89,000 clones listed, approximately 91% were seen once. Sequenced material: peripheral blood, taken on day 0 of AZD1222 vaccination. These TCRs come from an adult in good health.

CDR3 nucleotides: TGTGCCAGCAGCTTAAGCGGCAGGGGGCAAGAGACCCAGTACTTC. The encoded protein is CASSLSGRGQETQYF. This chain connects TRBV7-8 to TRBJ2-5; 7 bases are shared with TRBD1. The germline CDR1 and CDR2 sequences are SGHVS and FQNEAQ. This CDR3 contains 15 residues. Trimming took 2 bases from V and 2 from J; bases not matched to a gene: 5.

The genes are TRBV7-2 and TRBJ2-7; unclear D gene. CDR3 size: 13 residues. Germline V gene data show CDR1 as SGHTA and CDR2 as FQGNSA. V was cut by 1 base and J by 0 bases, with 4 bases left in between. Here the CDR3 DNA reads TGTGCCAGCAGCTTAGGGGTCTCCTACGAGCAGTACTTC. This translates into CASSLGVSYEQYF.

The J gene is TRBJ2-5, the V gene TRBV18; 7 bases fit TRBD2. With V trimmed by 1 base and J by 3 bases, 2 bases remained unmatched. This CDR3 region has 14 residues. Germline V gene lookup returns CDR1 KGHSH and CDR2 LQKENI. The CDR3 sequence: CASSPQGREETQYF. The CDR3 DNA is TGTGCCAGCTCACCACAGGGGAGGGAAGAGACCCAGTACTTC.

J is TRBJ2-5 and V is TRBV25-1; no clear D gene. This CDR3 is 16 amino acids long. V was trimmed by 0 bases and J by 1 base, leaving 12 bases between them. CDR1 MGHDK and CDR2 SYGVNS come from the germline V gene. The DNA of the CDR3 is TGTGCCAGCAGTGAATACCAGAAACACATCCAAGAGACCCAGTACTTC. It encodes CASSEYQKHIQETQYF.

The V gene is TRBV7-9, the J gene TRBJ2-3, with D tentatively TRBD2 (6 bases). The germline V and J ends were trimmed by 3 bases and 6 bases, with 7 bases remaining between them. Germline V gene data show CDR1 as SEHNR and CDR2 as FQNEAQ (reference sequence). The CDR3 consists of 12 residues. CDR3 nucleotide sequence: TGTGCCAGCAGCTTGAGCGGGGATACGCAGTATTTT. Protein: CASSLSGDTQYF.

The count of this clone is one. The chain links TRBV5-1 to TRBJ2-3; 8 bases match TRBD1. The CDR3 extends over 16 amino acids. The germline V gene has CDR1 SGHRS and CDR2 YFSETQ. The V gene end was trimmed by 4 bases and the J gene end by 7 bases; junction bases not matched to a gene: 14. Written as DNA, the CDR3 is TGCGCCAGCAGCACCGCCGGGGACAGGCTGATTTATACGCAGTATTTT. It specifies CASSTAGDRLIYTQYF.

The gene calls are TRBV7-6 and TRBJ2-3; perhaps TRBD1 as D (6 bases). V gave up 4 bases and J gave up 2 bases, with 19 bases separating them. CDR3 length: 17 amino acids. Germline CDR1 reads SGHVS; CDR2 reads FNYEAQ. The CDR3 region has the DNA TGTGCCAGCAGCTCCGTGGCAGGGGTTGGAAACACAGATACGCAGTATTTT. It specifies CASSSVAGVGNTDTQYF.

The chain carries TRBV3-1 (or the pseudogene TRBV3-2) and TRBJ1-3; D is undetermined. Germline V gene data show CDR1 as LGHDT and CDR2 as YNNKEL (reference sequence). The CDR3 is 15 amino acids. Trimming removed 1 base from V and 2 bases from J, with 9 bases in between. The CDR3 sequence is CASSQGRVAGNTIYF. Written as DNA, the CDR3 is TGTGCCAGCAGCCAAGGCCGGGTGGCTGGAAACACCATATATTTT.

CDR3 in DNA: TGTGCCAGCAGTTTGACAGGGGGCTATGGCTACACCTTC. Amino acids: CASSLTGGYGYTF. The V and J genes are TRBV6-5 and TRBJ1-2; 9 bases map to TRBD1. The CDR3 covers 13 residues. In germline, CDR1 is MNHEY, CDR2 SVGAGI. V dropped 4 bases and J dropped 4; count of bases not matched to a gene: 1.

V and J are TRBV12-5 and TRBJ1-6, with D maybe TRBD1 (5 bases). The CDR3 is made up of 16 amino acids. Germline V gives CDR1 LGHNT, CDR2 FRNRAP. Trimming pared 0 bases from V and 7 bases from J, leaving 13 bases between. The CDR3 nucleotides read TGTGCTAGTGGTTTGGTAAGGGGCGGTGCAAATTCACCCCTCCACTTT. This sequence encodes CASGLVRGGANSPLHF.

The chain links TRBV5-5 to TRBJ1-1; D is undetermined. The CDR3 is 13 amino acids. The germline CDR1 and CDR2 sequences are SGHKS and YYEKEE (reference sequence). The ends were cut back, 3 bases at V and 8 bases at J, with 14 bases in the middle. The CDR3 is CASSYNPGVEAFF. CDR3 sequence (DNA): TGTGCCAGCAGCTACAATCCGGGAGTAGAAGCTTTCTTT.

This clone occurred once. This rearrangement joins TRBV6-2 or TRBV6-3 to TRBJ1-2; D is perhaps TRBD1 (6 bases). The V gene lost 5 bases and the J gene lost 3 bases, with 16 bases spanning the gap. This CDR3 has 15 amino acids. CDR1 MNHEY and CDR2 SVGEGT come from the germline V gene. The chain's CDR3 is CASSSNREVHYGYTF. CDR3 DNA sequence: TGTGCCAGCAGTAGTAACAGGGAGGTCCACTATGGCTACACCTTC.

CDR3 residues: CASSPRDRDTDTQYF. DNA of the CDR3: TGCGCCAGCAGCCCCCGGGACAGGGACACAGATACGCAGTATTTT. The chain links TRBV4-1 to TRBJ2-3, with 9 bases identical to TRBD1. Germline values: CDR1 MGHRA, CDR2 YSYEKL. The trim removed 4 bases at V and 2 bases at J, leaving 4 bases unmatched. The CDR3 runs 15 residues.

The chain joins TRBV5-1 to TRBJ2-7; D not resolved. This CDR3 spans 11 amino acids. The germline V gene encodes CDR1 SGHRS and CDR2 YFSETQ. V lost 3 bases, J lost 4 bases, and 5 bases lay in between. In nucleotides, the CDR3 is TGCGCCAGCAGCTCCCAGTACGAGCAGTACTTC. Translation: CASSSQYEQYF.

The chain uses TRBV5-1 and TRBJ2-5; the match to TRBD1 covers 9 bases. The CDR3 is 15 amino acids. Germline values: CDR1 SGHRS, CDR2 YFSETQ. The trim removed 8 bases at V and 4 bases at J, leaving 12 bases unmatched. CDR3 bases: TGCGCCAGTCCCAGGACAGGGGTTGAGGGAGAGACCCAGTACTTC. Translation: CASPRTGVEGETQYF.

The chain couples TRBV6-5 to TRBJ1-1; a weak D match, TRBD1 (6 bases). This CDR3 has 15 amino acids. CDR1 and CDR2 (germline): MNHEY, SVGAGI. Trimming shortened V by 6 bases and J by 11 bases, and 25 bases separated the two germline ends. As DNA, the CDR3 is TGTGCCAGCAGCGAGGGAGACAGGATGAAGTCTCAGGCTTTCTTT. Its protein product is CASSEGDRMKSQAFF.

The rearrangement uses TRBV9 and TRBJ2-3, with D maybe TRBD2 (5 bases). Germline values: CDR1 SGDLS, CDR2 YYNGEE. The V and J ends lost 4 bases and 6 bases respectively, with 21 bases between them. This CDR3 spans 16 amino acids. For the CDR3, the DNA is TGTGCCAGCAGCCCCAGGACTGTTTTTAGTTTGGATACGCAGTATTTT. It specifies CASSPRTVFSLDTQYF. The variable domain in full, completed from reference TRBV9 and TRBJ2-3, reads DSGVTQTPKHLITATGQRVTLRCSPRSGDLSVYWYQQSLDQGLQFLIQYYNGEERAKGNILERFSAQQFPDLHSELNLSSLELGDSALYFCASSPRTVFSLDTQYFGPGTRLTVL.

As for this clone: Distinct nucleotide sequences in the sample also encode this CDR3. This chain connects TRBV6-5 to TRBJ2-7; 11 bases are shared with TRBD2. The CDR3 contains 15 residues. Trimming cost V 0 bases and J 2 bases; bases outside gene matches: 0. CDR1 and CDR2 from the germline V gene are MNHEY and SVGAGI. CDR3 region: CASSYSLAGAYEQYF. Written as DNA, the CDR3 is TGTGCCAGCAGTTACTCACTAGCGGGGGCCTACGAGCAGTACTTC.

The J gene is TRBJ2-7, the V gene TRBV29-1, with TRBD2 identical over 8 bases. The V gene's germline CDR1 is SQVTM and CDR2 ANQGSEA. Germline trimming cut 7 bases from V and 4 bases from J; bases unmatched to any gene: 9. The CDR3 contains 13 residues. The CDR3 sequence is CSASGSGGYEQYF. The CDR3 DNA is TGCAGCGCTTCAGGGAGCGGGGGATACGAGCAGTACTTC.

The chain joins TRBV3-1 (or the pseudogene TRBV3-2) to TRBJ1-4, with D possibly matching TRBD1 (5 bases). The V end lost 5 bases, the J end lost 7 bases, and 14 bases lay between the germline ends. The CDR3 length is 14 residues. The germline V gene encodes CDR1 LGHDT and CDR2 YNNKEL (reference sequence). The CDR3 coding sequence is TGTGCCAGCAGCGCGACGGGGGTTGGTGAAAAACTGTTTTTT. It yields the protein CASSATGVGEKLFF.

In DNA form, the CDR3 reads TGTGCCAGTAGTGGCGAGACAGGGGTATATTCACCCCTCCACTTT. It yields the protein CASSGETGVYSPLHF. The chain carries TRBV19 and TRBJ1-6; TRBD1 matches at 8 bases. This CDR3 spans 15 amino acids. Germline V gene data show CDR1 as LNHDA and CDR2 as SQIVND (reference sequence). J gave up 8 bases and V 5 bases, and 8 bases lay outside the gene matches. Full variable domain (missing parts from reference TRBV19 and TRBJ1-6): DGGITQSPKYLFRKEGQNVTLSCEQNLNHDAMYWYRQDPGQGLRLIYYSQIVNDFQKGDIAEGYSVSREKKESFPLTVTSAQKNPTAFYLCASSGETGVYSPLHFGNGTRLTVT.

The chain uses TRBV7-3 and TRBJ1-1; D remains unclear. Trimming pared 5 bases from V and 3 bases from J, leaving 10 bases between. Germline V CDR1 and CDR2: SGHTA, FQGTGA. The CDR3 is 13 residues long. CDR3 loop: CASSTQPDTEAFF. CDR3 bases: TGTGCCAGCAGCACCCAGCCGGACACTGAAGCTTTCTTT.

This chain links TRBV7-9 with TRBJ2-3; D perhaps matches TRBD2 (6 bases). From germline, CDR1 is SEHNR and CDR2 FQNEAQ (reference sequence). The CDR3 sequence is 14 residues long. V lost 5 bases to trimming and J lost 5 bases, with 14 bases between them. CDR3 coding DNA: TGTGCCAGCAGCCTAAGCCAGGGAGGAGATACGCAGTATTTT. It is translated as CASSLSQGGDTQYF.

This chain joins TRBV28 and TRBJ2-3, with D perhaps TRBD2 (5 bases). The V gene lost 4 bases and the J gene lost 1 base, with 15 bases spanning the gap. The CDR3 runs to 16 residues. Germline V gives CDR1 MDHEN, CDR2 SYDVKM. CDR3 loop: CASSSPFGSGTDTQYF. The CDR3 DNA follows: TGTGCCAGCAGTTCCCCCTTTGGTAGCGGCACAGATACGCAGTATTTT.

The CDR3 nucleotides are TGTGCCAGCAGTGAAGCTCCCAGGGGGGGCTACGAGCAGTACTTC. Translated: CASSEAPRGGYEQYF. The chain employs TRBV2 and TRBJ2-7; D could derive from TRBD1 or TRBD2 (7 bases each). Trimming took 0 bases from V and 3 from J, leaving 12 bases between them. The CDR3 has 15 residues. Germline CDR1 reads SNHLY; CDR2 reads FYNNEI.

This clone was observed once. This sequence joins TRBV5-4 and TRBJ1-3, with D uncertain. The V gene's germline CDR1 is SGHNT and CDR2 YYREEE (reference sequence). Trimming took 0 bases from V and 0 from J, leaving 7 bases between them. The CDR3 length is 15 residues. The CDR3 is CASSLGPNSGNTIYF. For the CDR3, the DNA is TGTGCCAGCAGCTTGGGACCGAACTCTGGAAACACCATATATTTT.

This chain joins TRBV6-2 or TRBV6-3 and TRBJ1-2; TRBD1 might be the D (6 bases). The length of the CDR3 is 17 residues. Germline V gives CDR1 MNHEY, CDR2 SVGEGT. V was trimmed by 0 bases and J by 0 bases, leaving 14 bases between them. CDR3 loop: CASSYSAGVKPNYGYTF. The CDR3 DNA follows: TGTGCCAGCAGTTACTCGGCAGGGGTCAAACCTAACTATGGCTACACCTTC.

The chain employs TRBV9 and TRBJ1-2, with 8 nucleotides matching TRBD1. V lost 0 bases and J lost 4; bases outside the gene matches: 5. The CDR3 is made up of 15 amino acids. Germline loops: CDR1 SGDLS, CDR2 YYNGEE. CDR3 in amino acids: CASSVDPGGSYGYTF. CDR3 bases: TGTGCCAGCAGCGTAGACCCAGGGGGCTCCTATGGCTACACCTTC.